This T cell receptor (beta chain) was sequenced for a study of post-analysis software for immune sequencing data. Study information: Recorded disease courses covered relapsing-remitting, secondary progressive and progressive-relapsing multiple sclerosis. Some patients had no subtype annotation.

The CDR3 contains 14 residues. Germline-derived CDR1 and CDR2 are SEHNR and FQNEAQ (reference sequence). General study findings and limits: Analysis by F measure revealed that same-batch samples clustered strongly together. Five or six TRBV segments were significantly more frequent in patients than in controls. TRBV5-6, TRBV5-1 and TRBV20-1 were among these segments. Controls showed significantly higher normalized Chao1 diversity than did multiple sclerosis patients.

The library was made from cDNA and included unique molecular identifiers. Yield was 500,000 or so cDNA molecules from approximately 0.91 to 9.4 million T cells. TCRdb re-called the PCR reads through MiXCR, storing one row per CDR3 protein. The sample lists hundreds of thousands of distinct CDR3 sequences; roughly three fifths were seen once. Concerning this clonotype itself: Its specificity is unknown.

The sample was blood. The rearrangement links TRBV7-9 to TRBJ2-4; D unresolved. The J call may be incorrect, as the DNA end agrees better with TRBJ2-5. The clonotype comes from a girl aged 2-10 years with multiple sclerosis. CDR3 sequence reads: CASSPWVTQETQYF. The CDR3 bases are TGTGCCAGCAGCCCTTGGGTGACCCAAGAGACCCAGTACTTC.